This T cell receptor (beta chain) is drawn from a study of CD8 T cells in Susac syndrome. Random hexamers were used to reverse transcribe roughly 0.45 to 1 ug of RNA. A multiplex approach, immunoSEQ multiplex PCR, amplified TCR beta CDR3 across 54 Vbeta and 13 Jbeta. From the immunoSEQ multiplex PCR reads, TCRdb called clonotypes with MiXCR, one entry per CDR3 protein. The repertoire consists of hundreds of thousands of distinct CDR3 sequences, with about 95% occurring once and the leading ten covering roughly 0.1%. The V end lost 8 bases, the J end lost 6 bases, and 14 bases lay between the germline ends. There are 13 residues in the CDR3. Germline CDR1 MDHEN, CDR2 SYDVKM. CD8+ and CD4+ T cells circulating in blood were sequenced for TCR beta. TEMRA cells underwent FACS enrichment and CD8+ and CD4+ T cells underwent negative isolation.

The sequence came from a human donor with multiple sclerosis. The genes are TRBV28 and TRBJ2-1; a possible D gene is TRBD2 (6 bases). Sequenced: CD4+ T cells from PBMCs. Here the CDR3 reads CASLPGGGNEQFF. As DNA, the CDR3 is TGTGCCAGCCTCCCCGGGGGAGGCAATGAGCAGTTCTTC.